The entry that follows covers one TCR beta chain sequence. The CDR3 has 15 amino acids. Germline lookup yields CDR1 LGHDT and CDR2 YNNKEL (reference sequence). V lost 1 base, J lost 8 bases, and 5 bases stayed unmatched. The data originate from a study of blood T cell repertoires in COVID-19. Looking at the study overall: Some COVID-19 samples were acute and others convalescent; all came from the United States, Italy and Spain. The cDNA or gDNA used as material had been derived from T cells, B-cell-depleted T cells, or PBMCs.

In the authors' methods: Amplified reference gene primers provided the basis for estimating nucleated cell counts. TCRdb keeps only in-frame clones here, not all; method: immunoSEQ multiplex PCR. Clone size and V and J calls were adopted from that table, with D and trimming inferred from the DNA. The data contain under 40,000 clones, approximately 86% of them singletons. The origin of this receptor is a woman at least 80 years old with active or convalescent COVID-19. V usage is TRBV3-1 (or the pseudogene TRBV3-2) and J usage is TRBJ2-3; 11 bases map to TRBD1. What was sequenced was peripheral blood. The CDR3 protein is CASSQGDRGKGTQYF. The CDR3 nucleotides are TGTGCCAGCAGCCAAGGGGACAGGGGGAAGGGTACGCAGTATTTT.